One sample yielded the 28 T cell receptor beta chains listed below, sequenced in a study of cytomegalovirus exposure and HLA in healthy donors. PCR employed 60 Vbeta and 13 Jbeta primers. The table came from immunoSEQ multiplex PCR; TCRdb's copy has only in-frame clones and leaves some out. This table holds about 260,000 clones, 80% to 90% found once. Sequences were obtained from PBMCs. The source is a woman in her thirties or forties in good health and CMV-seropositive.

V and J are TRBV4-3 and TRBJ2-7; D might be TRBD2 (5 bases). The CDR3 sequence is 16 residues long. Germline CDR1 is LGHNA and CDR2 is YSLEER. V was pared by 0 bases and J by 0 bases, with 12 bases between. In DNA form, the CDR3 reads TGCGCCAGCAGCCAAGATTCAACTAGTCCCTCCTACGAGCAGTACTTC. The encoded protein is CASSQDSTSPSYEQYF.

V usage is TRBV7-2 and J usage is TRBJ2-5; a possible D gene is TRBD2 (6 bases). This CDR3 region has 15 residues. V was trimmed by 3 bases and J by 2 bases, leaving 13 bases between them. In germline, CDR1 is SGHTA, CDR2 FQGNSA. The CDR3 DNA reads TGTGCCAGCAGCTTGGGGGGAGTACATCAAGAGACCCAGTACTTC. Translation gives CASSLGGVHQETQYF.

The genes are TRBV4-2 and TRBJ2-7; 10 bases align to TRBD2. This CDR3 has 16 residues. Germline values: CDR1 LGHNA, CDR2 YNFKEQ. V was clipped by 0 bases and J by 2 bases; unmatched bases: 4. This CDR3 is CASSQDKAGGPYEQYF. DNA for the CDR3: TGTGCCAGCAGCCAAGATAAAGCGGGAGGGCCCTACGAGCAGTACTTC.

The chain couples TRBV30 to TRBJ2-3; 7 bases agree with TRBD1. V shed 4 bases and J 4 bases; nucleotides not matched to a gene: 8. Per germline, CDR1 GTSNPN and CDR2 SVGIG (reference sequence). This CDR3 has 14 amino acids. The CDR3 coding sequence is TGTGCCTGGAAGGGAAGGGGGCTCCCAGATACGCAGTATTTT. Its protein product is CAWKGRGLPDTQYF.

The rearrangement joins TRBV19 to TRBJ2-7, with a possible D match to TRBD2 (7 bases). V lost 3 bases, J lost 4 bases, and 19 bases lay in between. This CDR3 is built from 16 residues. The V gene's germline CDR1 is LNHDA and CDR2 SQIVND (reference sequence). The CDR3 here is CASSIGGGIPPYEQYF. The CDR3 coding sequence is TGTGCCAGTAGTATCGGCGGGGGCATCCCTCCGTACGAGCAGTACTTC.

CDR3: CATRREYANEQFF. The CDR3 DNA follows: TGTGCCACCAGGAGGGAGTATGCGAATGAGCAGTTCTTC. This chain joins TRBV27 and TRBJ2-1, with D possibly matching TRBD2 (6 bases). V was shortened by 10 bases and J by 7 bases, with 17 bases between the two germline ends. The CDR3 has 13 amino acids. Germline V gene data show CDR1 as MNHEY and CDR2 as SMNVEV (reference sequence).

The rearrangement joins TRBV4-3 to TRBJ2-1, with a tentative D call TRBD2 (6 bases). V was shortened by 0 bases and J by 4 bases, with 16 bases between the two germline ends. The CDR3 consists of 17 residues. Germline assignment: CDR1 LGHNA and CDR2 YSLEER. The CDR3 loop reads CASSQDSSASRYNEQFF. In nucleotides, the CDR3 is TGCGCCAGCAGCCAAGATTCTAGCGCGTCCCGATACAATGAGCAGTTCTTC.

The gene calls are TRBV6-5 and TRBJ2-5; 12 positions agree with TRBD2. Germline V gene lookup returns CDR1 MNHEY and CDR2 SVGAGI. With V trimmed by 4 bases and J by 5 bases, 2 bases remained unmatched. The length of the CDR3 is 14 residues. CDR3 in amino acids: CASSSSGRGETQYF. As DNA, the CDR3 is TGTGCCAGCAGTTCTAGCGGGAGGGGCGAGACCCAGTACTTC.

Turning to this clone: This same CDR3 is encoded by further DNA sequences in the sample. The V call is TRBV7-8, the J call TRBJ2-2, with 9 bases fitting TRBD1. Germline CDR1 is SGHVS and CDR2 is FQNEAQ. J gave up 5 bases and V 5 bases, and 6 bases lay outside the gene matches. This CDR3 contains 15 residues. CDR3 protein: CASSRDRGDTGELFF. Here the CDR3 DNA reads TGTGCCAGCAGCCGTGACAGGGGGGATACCGGGGAGCTGTTTTTT.

The rearrangement links TRBV4-3 to TRBJ2-2; TRBD2 agrees at 8 bases. The CDR3 totals 16 residues. Germline V gene data show CDR1 as LGHNA and CDR2 as YSLEER. V lost 3 bases to trimming and J lost 5 bases; unmatched junction nucleotides: 8. The CDR3 bases are TGCGCCAGCAGCCACCTTAGCGGGATAGATACCGGGGAGCTGTTTTTT. Its protein is CASSHLSGIDTGELFF.

The DNA for the CDR3 is TGTGCCAGCAGCTTCTCGACTGGTTCCTACGAGCAGTACTTC. Its translation: CASSFSTGSYEQYF. The chain recombines TRBV7-9 with TRBJ2-7; D is unclear. The CDR3 length is 14 residues. The ends were cut back, 3 bases at V and 1 base at J, with 10 bases in the middle. CDR1 and CDR2 from the germline V gene are SEHNR and FQNEAQ (reference sequence).

The CDR3 nucleotides read TGTGCCAGCAGCCAAGAAAAAGAGGTGTACTACGAGCAGTACTTC. Its translation is CASSQEKEVYYEQYF. The rearrangement uses TRBV4-2 and TRBJ2-7, with D uncertain. The CDR3 is 15 amino acids. Germline V lookup: CDR1 LGHNA, CDR2 YNFKEQ. Between the trimmed V and J ends, which lost 0 bases and 3 bases, there was a span of 12 bases.

This chain uses TRBV5-1 with TRBJ2-7; 11 nucleotides line up with TRBD1. V lost 4 bases and J lost 4; bases outside the gene matches: 7. Germline V gives CDR1 SGHRS, CDR2 YFSETQ. This CDR3 is built from 15 residues. CDR3 protein: CASSQDRGLRYEQYF. The CDR3 coding sequence is TGCGCCAGCAGCCAGGACAGGGGGCTTCGTTACGAGCAGTACTTC.

This clone has only one observation. CDR3: CASSHQGANKVAGELFF. DNA for the CDR3: TGTGCCAGCAGCCATCAGGGGGCCAACAAGGTAGCCGGGGAGCTGTTTTTT. The V call is TRBV14, the J call TRBJ2-2; TRBD1 agrees at 8 bases. There are 17 residues in the CDR3. V lost 3 bases, J lost 6 bases, and 12 bases stayed unmatched. Germline V gives CDR1 SGHDN, CDR2 FVKESK.

This sequence joins TRBV11-2 and TRBJ2-7; 7 nucleotides line up with TRBD2. V trimming: 0 bases; J trimming: 2 bases; junction bases outside the gene matches: 1. Looked up from germline, CDR1 is SGHAT and CDR2 is FQNNGV. The CDR3 covers 14 residues. The CDR3 coding sequence is TGTGCCAGCAGCTTAGAAGCGGGACCCTACGAGCAGTACTTC. Amino acid sequence: CASSLEAGPYEQYF.

J is TRBJ2-7 and V is TRBV18; 12 bases map to TRBD1. The CDR3 is made up of 19 amino acids. In germline, CDR1 is KGHSH, CDR2 LQKENI. The V gene end was trimmed by 4 bases and the J gene end by 5 bases; junction bases not matched to a gene: 18. CDR3 amino acids: CASSLSIPGQGASVDEQYF. DNA for the CDR3: TGTGCCAGCTCACTCTCTATACCGGGACAGGGGGCTTCTGTGGACGAGCAGTACTTC.

This clone was seen more than once but under ten times. The gene calls are TRBV6-1 and TRBJ2-2, with 10 bases aligning to TRBD2. This CDR3 region has 18 residues. Trimming cost V 1 base and J 2 bases; bases outside gene matches: 7. Per germline, CDR1 MNHNS and CDR2 SASEGT. The chain's CDR3 is CASSEGVGTSVNTGELFF. Here the CDR3 DNA reads TGTGCCAGCAGTGAAGGAGTGGGGACTAGCGTCAACACCGGGGAGCTGTTTTTT.

The chain carries TRBV11-1 and TRBJ2-5; D possibly corresponds to TRBD1 (6 bases). The closer fit of TRBJ2-7 to the DNA end suggests the J call may be wrong. CDR1 is SGHAT and CDR2 is FQDESV in the germline V gene (reference sequence). The CDR3 covers 14 residues. CDR3 bases: TGTGCCAGCAGCACTTTGACAGGCGCCTACGAGCAGTACTTC. It encodes CASSTLTGAYEQYF.

V gene TRBV15 combines with J gene TRBJ1-5, with D unresolved. The CDR3 totals 18 residues. Germline loops: CDR1 LNHNV, CDR2 YYDKDF (reference sequence). V was cut by 4 bases and J by 3 bases, with 22 bases left in between. The CDR3 loop reads CATSTLSSGLRYNQPQHF. In DNA, the CDR3 is TGTGCCACCAGCACACTCTCTAGCGGACTCAGGTACAATCAGCCCCAGCATTTT.

The V and J genes are TRBV6-1 and TRBJ1-1, with D perhaps matching TRBD1 (5 bases). V gave up 2 bases and J gave up 4 bases, with 8 bases separating them. This CDR3 spans 13 amino acids. Germline V gene sequence: CDR1 MNHNS, CDR2 SASEGT. The chain's CDR3 is CASSEPGGTEAFF. As DNA, the CDR3 is TGTGCCAGCAGTGAACCCGGGGGCACTGAAGCTTTCTTT.

This clone was counted a few times. V gene TRBV10-2 combines with J gene TRBJ1-2; no clear D gene. Germline V gene data show CDR1 as WSHSY and CDR2 as SAAADI. V was clipped by 0 bases and J by 7 bases, with 12 bases between them. The CDR3 is 14 amino acids. The CDR3 coding sequence is TGCGCCAGCAGTGAGTCGTTCTGGGCTGGTGGCTACACCTTC. Translation gives CASSESFWAGGYTF.

The chain carries TRBV7-9 and TRBJ2-3, with 7 bases matching TRBD2. This CDR3 spans 12 amino acids. With V trimmed by 1 base and J by 10 bases, 2 bases remained unmatched. Germline V gene sequence: CDR1 SEHNR, CDR2 FQNEAQ (reference sequence). CDR3 amino acids: CASSLEREAQYF. The CDR3 DNA follows: TGTGCCAGCAGCTTAGAGCGGGAAGCGCAGTATTTT.

This clone has a handful of counts. V and J are TRBV16 and TRBJ1-1, with a possible D match to TRBD1 (6 bases). The CDR3 is 16 residues long. The V gene's germline CDR1 is KGHSY and CDR2 FQNENV. Trimming cost V 4 bases and J 3 bases, with 18 bases left between them. CDR3: CASSPTDRLWDTEAFF. As DNA, the CDR3 is TGTGCCAGCAGCCCGACGGACAGACTCTGGGACACTGAAGCTTTCTTT.

The chain employs TRBV4-3 and TRBJ2-7; 7 bases map to TRBD2. The V gene's germline CDR1 is LGHNA and CDR2 YSLEER. The CDR3 is 17 residues long. V lost 0 bases, J lost 2 bases, and 10 bases stayed unmatched. As DNA, the CDR3 is TGCGCCAGCAGCCAAGATGCGGCTAGCGGTAGGACCTACGAGCAGTACTTC. Its translation is CASSQDAASGRTYEQYF.

The chain links TRBV28 to TRBJ2-7; D not resolved. This CDR3 contains 11 residues. V lost 8 bases and J 7 bases, leaving 12 bases between the germline ends. Germline CDR1 and CDR2: MDHEN and SYDVKM. DNA of the CDR3: TGTGCCAGCGCAGGCCCCTGGGAGCAGTACTTC. Translated: CASAGPWEQYF.

The V call is TRBV27, the J call TRBJ1-4, with 12 bases aligning to TRBD1. The length of the CDR3 is 17 residues. Germline-derived CDR1 and CDR2 are MNHEY and SMNVEV (reference sequence). The V segment lost 5 bases and the J segment 1 base; nucleotides outside the gene matches: 5. CDR3 sequence: CASSTGQGARTNEKLFF. The DNA of the CDR3 is TGTGCCAGCAGTACGGGACAGGGGGCGCGAACTAATGAAAAACTGTTTTTT.

The chain couples TRBV7-8 to TRBJ2-5; D perhaps matches TRBD2 (5 bases). There are 15 residues in the CDR3. From germline, CDR1 is SGHVS and CDR2 FQNEAQ. With 5 bases removed from V and 1 base from J, the gap between germline ends came to 14 bases. CDR3 bases: TGTGCCAGCAGCCTCCCCACGGGGATCCAAGAGACCCAGTACTTC. Its translation is CASSLPTGIQETQYF. Combining the CDR3 with reference TRBV7-8 and TRBJ2-5 gives the whole variable domain GAGVSQSPRYKVAKRGQDVALRCDPISGHVSLFWYQQALGQGPEFLTYFQNEAQLDKSGLPSDRFFAERPEGSVSTLKIQRTQQEDSAVYLCASSLPTGIQETQYFGPGTRLLVL.

The chain uses TRBV10-3 and TRBJ2-1; D is undetermined. V was shortened by 9 bases and J by 1 base, with 10 bases between the two germline ends. CDR1 ENHRY and CDR2 SYGVKD come from the germline V gene. The CDR3 loop spans 13 amino acids. The CDR3 loop is CAIRSGSYNEQFF. As DNA, the CDR3 is TGTGCCATAAGGAGTGGATCCTACAATGAGCAGTTCTTC.